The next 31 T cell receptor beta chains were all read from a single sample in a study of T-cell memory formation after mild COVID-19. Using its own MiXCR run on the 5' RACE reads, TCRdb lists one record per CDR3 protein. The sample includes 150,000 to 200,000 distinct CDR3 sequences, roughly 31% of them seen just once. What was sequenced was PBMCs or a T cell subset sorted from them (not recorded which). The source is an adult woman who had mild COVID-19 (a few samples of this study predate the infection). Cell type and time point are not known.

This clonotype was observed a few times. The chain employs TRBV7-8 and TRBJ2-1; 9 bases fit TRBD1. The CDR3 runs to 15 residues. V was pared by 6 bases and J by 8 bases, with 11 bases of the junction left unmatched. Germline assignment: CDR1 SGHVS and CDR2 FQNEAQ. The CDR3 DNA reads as TGTGCCAGCAGGGGCACCGGGACAGGGTTCTATGAGCAGTTCTTC. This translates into CASRGTGTGFYEQFF.

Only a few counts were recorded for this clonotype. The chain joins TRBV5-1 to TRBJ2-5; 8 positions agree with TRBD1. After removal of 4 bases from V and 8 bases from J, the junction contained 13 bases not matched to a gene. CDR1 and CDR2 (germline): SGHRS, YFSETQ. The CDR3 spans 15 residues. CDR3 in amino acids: CASSRLQRQGITQYF. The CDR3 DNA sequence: TGCGCCAGCAGCCGTCTACAGAGACAGGGGATAACCCAGTACTTC.

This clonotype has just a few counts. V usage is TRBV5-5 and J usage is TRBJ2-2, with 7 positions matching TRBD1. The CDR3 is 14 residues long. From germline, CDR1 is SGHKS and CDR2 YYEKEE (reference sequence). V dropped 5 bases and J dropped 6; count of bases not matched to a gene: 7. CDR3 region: CASRPDRVSGELFF. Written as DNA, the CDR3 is TGTGCCAGCAGACCCGACAGGGTCTCCGGGGAGCTGTTTTTT.

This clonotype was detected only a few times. This CDR3 is CASSLAGLIEQFF. CDR3 DNA: TGTGCCAGCAGCTTAGCCGGACTAATTGAGCAGTTCTTC. This chain uses TRBV7-2 with TRBJ2-1, with TRBD2 as a possible D gene (6 bases). Germline V lookup: CDR1 SGHTA, CDR2 FQGNSA. The V gene lost 0 bases and the J gene lost 9 bases, with 9 bases spanning the gap. The CDR3 is 13 residues long.

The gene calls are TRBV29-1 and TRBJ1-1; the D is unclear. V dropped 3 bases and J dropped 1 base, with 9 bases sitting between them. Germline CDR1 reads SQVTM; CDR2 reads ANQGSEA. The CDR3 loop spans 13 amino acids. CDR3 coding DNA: TGCAGCGTTGACCTGGCGGGGAACACTGAAGCTTTCTTT. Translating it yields CSVDLAGNTEAFF.

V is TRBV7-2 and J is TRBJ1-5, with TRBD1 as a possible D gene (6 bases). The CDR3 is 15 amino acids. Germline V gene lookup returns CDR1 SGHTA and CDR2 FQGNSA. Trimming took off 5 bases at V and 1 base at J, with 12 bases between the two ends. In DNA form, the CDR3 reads TGTGCCAGCAGCCCTGGGGGCGCGAGCAATCAGCCCCAGCATTTT. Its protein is CASSPGGASNQPQHF.

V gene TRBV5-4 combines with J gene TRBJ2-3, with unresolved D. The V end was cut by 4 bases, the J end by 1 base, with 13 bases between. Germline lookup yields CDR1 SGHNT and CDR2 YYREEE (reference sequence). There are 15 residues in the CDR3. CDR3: CASSTIDQRTDTQYF. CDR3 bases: TGTGCCAGCAGCACGATCGACCAACGCACAGATACGCAGTATTTT.

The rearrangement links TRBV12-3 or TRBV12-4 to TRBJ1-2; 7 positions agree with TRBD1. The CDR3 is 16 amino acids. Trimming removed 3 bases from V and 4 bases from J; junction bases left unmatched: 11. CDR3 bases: TGTGCCAGCAGTTTTCACCGGGCAGGGGGTGCCTATGGCTACACCTTC. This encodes CASSFHRAGGAYGYTF.

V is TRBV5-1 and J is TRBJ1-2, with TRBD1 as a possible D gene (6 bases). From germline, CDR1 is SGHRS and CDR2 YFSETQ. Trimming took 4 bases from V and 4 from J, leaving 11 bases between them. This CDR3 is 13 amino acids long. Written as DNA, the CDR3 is TGCGCCAGCAGCACCTTGGACAGCTATGGCTACACCTTC. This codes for CASSTLDSYGYTF.

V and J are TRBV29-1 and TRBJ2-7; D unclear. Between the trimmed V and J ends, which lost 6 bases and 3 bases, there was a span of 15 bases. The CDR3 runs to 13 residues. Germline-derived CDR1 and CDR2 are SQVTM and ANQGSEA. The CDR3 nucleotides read TGCAGCGTCGTGCTGGCCGGCCGCTACGAGCAGTACTTC. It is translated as CSVVLAGRYEQYF.

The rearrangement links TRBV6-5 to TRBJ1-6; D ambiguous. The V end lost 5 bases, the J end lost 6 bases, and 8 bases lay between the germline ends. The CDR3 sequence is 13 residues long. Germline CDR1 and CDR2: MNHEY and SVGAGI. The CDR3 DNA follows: TGTGCCAGCAGTCAAGCACCTAATTCACCCCTCCACTTT. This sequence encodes CASSQAPNSPLHF.

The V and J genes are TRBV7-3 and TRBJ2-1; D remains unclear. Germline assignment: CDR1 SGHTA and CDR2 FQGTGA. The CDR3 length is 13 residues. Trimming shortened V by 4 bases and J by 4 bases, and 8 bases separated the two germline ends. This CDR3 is CASSSRPYNEQFF. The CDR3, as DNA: TGTGCCAGCAGCTCCCGACCGTACAATGAGCAGTTCTTC.

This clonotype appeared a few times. The CDR3 loop is CASSVATRVDGELFF. CDR3 sequence (DNA): TGTGCCAGCAGCGTAGCTACGCGGGTCGACGGGGAGCTGTTTTTT. The chain links TRBV9 to TRBJ2-2, with a possible D match to TRBD2 (5 bases). CDR3 length equals 15 residues. Germline V gene data show CDR1 as SGDLS and CDR2 as YYNGEE. V gave up 0 bases and J gave up 7 bases, with 13 bases separating them.

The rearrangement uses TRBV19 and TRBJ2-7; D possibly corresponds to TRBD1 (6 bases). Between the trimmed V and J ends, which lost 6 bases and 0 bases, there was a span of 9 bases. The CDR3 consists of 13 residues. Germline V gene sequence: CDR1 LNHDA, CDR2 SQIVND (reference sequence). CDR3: CASRATGSYEQYF. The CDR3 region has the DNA TGTGCCAGTAGGGCGACAGGCTCCTACGAGCAGTACTTC.

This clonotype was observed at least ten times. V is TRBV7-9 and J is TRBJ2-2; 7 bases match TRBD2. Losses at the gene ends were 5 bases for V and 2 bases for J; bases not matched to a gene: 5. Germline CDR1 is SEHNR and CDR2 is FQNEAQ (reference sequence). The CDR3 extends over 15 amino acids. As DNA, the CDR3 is TGTGCCAGCAGCCCGACTAGCTCAAACACCGGGGAGCTGTTTTTT. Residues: CASSPTSSNTGELFF. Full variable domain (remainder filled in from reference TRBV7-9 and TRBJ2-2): DTGVSQNPRHKITKRGQNVTFRCDPISEHNRLYWYRQTLGQGPEFLTYFQNEAQLEKSRLLSDRFSAERPKGSFSTLEIQRTEQGDSAMYLCASSPTSSNTGELFFGEGSRLTVL.

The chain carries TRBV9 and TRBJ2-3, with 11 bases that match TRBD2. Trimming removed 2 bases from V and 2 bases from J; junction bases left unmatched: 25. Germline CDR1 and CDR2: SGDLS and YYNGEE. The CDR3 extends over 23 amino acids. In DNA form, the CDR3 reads TGTGCCAGCAGCGTCCACCGGCCGTTACTAGCGGGAGAGATGTACGGGGACACAGATACGCAGTATTTT. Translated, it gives CASSVHRPLLAGEMYGDTDTQYF.

CDR3 bases: TGCAGTGCCGGAAAAGCGGGAGGTAGCGATGAGCAGTTCTTC. Translation: CSAGKAGGSDEQFF. V is TRBV20-1 and J is TRBJ2-1; 9 bases match TRBD2. Germline V lookup: CDR1 DFQATT, CDR2 SNEGSKA (reference sequence). The CDR3 totals 14 residues. Germline trimming cut 6 bases from V and 8 bases from J; bases unmatched to any gene: 11.

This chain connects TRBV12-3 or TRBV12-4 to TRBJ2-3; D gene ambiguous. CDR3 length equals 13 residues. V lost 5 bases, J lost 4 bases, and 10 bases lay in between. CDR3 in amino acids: CASSLLRPDTQYF. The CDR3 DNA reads TGTGCCAGCAGTCTCCTACGGCCAGATACGCAGTATTTT.

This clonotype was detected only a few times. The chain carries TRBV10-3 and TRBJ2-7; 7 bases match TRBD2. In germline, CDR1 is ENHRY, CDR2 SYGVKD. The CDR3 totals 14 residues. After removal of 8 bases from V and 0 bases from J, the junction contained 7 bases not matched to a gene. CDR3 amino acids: CAIGTAGSSYEQYF. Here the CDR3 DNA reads TGTGCCATCGGAACAGCGGGGTCCTCCTACGAGCAGTACTTC.

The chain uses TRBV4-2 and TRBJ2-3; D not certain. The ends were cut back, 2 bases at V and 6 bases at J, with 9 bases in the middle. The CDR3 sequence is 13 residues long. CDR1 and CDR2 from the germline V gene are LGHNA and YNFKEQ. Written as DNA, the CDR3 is TGTGCCAGCAGCCAATTTCCCGAGGATACGCAGTATTTT. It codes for CASSQFPEDTQYF.

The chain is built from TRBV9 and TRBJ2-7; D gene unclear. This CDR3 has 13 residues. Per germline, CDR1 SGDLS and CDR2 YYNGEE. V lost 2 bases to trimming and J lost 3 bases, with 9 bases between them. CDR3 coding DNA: TGTGCCAGCAGCGTTACAGAGAACTACGAGCAGTACTTC. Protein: CASSVTENYEQYF.

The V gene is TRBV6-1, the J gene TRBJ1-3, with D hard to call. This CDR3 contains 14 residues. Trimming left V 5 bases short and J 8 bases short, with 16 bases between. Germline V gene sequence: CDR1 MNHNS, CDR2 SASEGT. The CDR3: CASSWYAWKDTIYF. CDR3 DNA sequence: TGTGCCAGCAGTTGGTACGCGTGGAAGGACACCATATATTTT.

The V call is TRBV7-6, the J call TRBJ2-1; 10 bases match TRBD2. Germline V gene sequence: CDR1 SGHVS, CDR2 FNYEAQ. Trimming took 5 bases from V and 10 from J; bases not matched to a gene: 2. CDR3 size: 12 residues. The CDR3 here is CASSILAGEQFF. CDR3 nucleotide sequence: TGTGCCAGCAGCATACTAGCGGGGGAGCAGTTCTTC.

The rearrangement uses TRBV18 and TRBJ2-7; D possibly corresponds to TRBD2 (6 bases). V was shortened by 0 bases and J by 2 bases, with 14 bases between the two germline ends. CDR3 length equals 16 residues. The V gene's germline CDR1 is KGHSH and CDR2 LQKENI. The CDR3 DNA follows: TGTGCCAGCTCACCACCGGGGCTAGCGCGTACCTACGAGCAGTACTTC. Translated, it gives CASSPPGLARTYEQYF.

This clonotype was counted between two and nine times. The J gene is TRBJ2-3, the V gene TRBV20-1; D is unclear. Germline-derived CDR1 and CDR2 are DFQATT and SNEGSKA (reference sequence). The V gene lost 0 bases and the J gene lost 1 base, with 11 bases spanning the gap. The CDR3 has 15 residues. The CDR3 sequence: CSARDPNSGTDTQYF. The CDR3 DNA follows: TGCAGTGCTAGAGATCCTAACTCTGGCACAGATACGCAGTATTTT.

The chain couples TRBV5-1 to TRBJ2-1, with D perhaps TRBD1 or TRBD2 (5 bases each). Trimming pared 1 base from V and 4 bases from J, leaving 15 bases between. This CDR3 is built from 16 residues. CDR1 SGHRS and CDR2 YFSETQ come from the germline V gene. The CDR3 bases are TGCGCCAGCAGCTTGCCCGGGGCAGACCATTACAATGAGCAGTTCTTC. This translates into CASSLPGADHYNEQFF.

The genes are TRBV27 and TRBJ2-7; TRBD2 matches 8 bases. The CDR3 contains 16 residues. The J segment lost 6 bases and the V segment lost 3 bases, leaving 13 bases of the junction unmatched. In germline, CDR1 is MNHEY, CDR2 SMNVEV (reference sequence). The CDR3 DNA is TGTGCCAGCAGTTTCCGACCGGGAGGGAGGAACCCCGAGCAGTACTTC. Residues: CASSFRPGGRNPEQYF.

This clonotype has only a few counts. The CDR3 protein is CASTSGPDEQFF. In nucleotides, the CDR3 is TGTGCCAGCACCTCAGGGCCGGATGAGCAGTTCTTC. The V call is TRBV6-1, the J call TRBJ2-1, with D tentatively TRBD1 (5 bases). Germline V lookup: CDR1 MNHNS, CDR2 SASEGT. Trimming shortened V by 7 bases and J by 8 bases, and 12 bases separated the two germline ends. The CDR3 totals 12 residues.

The CDR3 loop reads CASSLTWGDGANVLTF. The CDR3, as DNA: TGTGCCAGCAGCTTGACATGGGGCGATGGGGCCAACGTCCTGACTTTC. J is TRBJ2-6 and V is TRBV27, with a tentative D call TRBD1 (5 bases). This CDR3 region has 16 residues. The germline V and J ends were trimmed by 6 bases and 3 bases, with 15 bases remaining between them. Germline assignment: CDR1 MNHEY and CDR2 SMNVEV (reference sequence).

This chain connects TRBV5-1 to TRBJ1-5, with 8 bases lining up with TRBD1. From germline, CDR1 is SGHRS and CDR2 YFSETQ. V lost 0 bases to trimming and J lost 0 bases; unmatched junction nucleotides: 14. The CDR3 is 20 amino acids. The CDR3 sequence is CASSLDPRQGASDSNQPQHF. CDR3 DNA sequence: TGCGCCAGCAGCTTGGATCCCCGTCAGGGGGCAAGCGATAGCAATCAGCCCCAGCATTTT.

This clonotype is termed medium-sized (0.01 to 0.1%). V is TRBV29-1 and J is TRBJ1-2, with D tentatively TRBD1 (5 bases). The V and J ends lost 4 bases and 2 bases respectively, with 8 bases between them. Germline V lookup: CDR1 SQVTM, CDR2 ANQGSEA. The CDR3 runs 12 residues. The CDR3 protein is CSVGGMNYGYTF. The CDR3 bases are TGCAGCGTTGGGGGGATGAACTATGGCTACACCTTC.